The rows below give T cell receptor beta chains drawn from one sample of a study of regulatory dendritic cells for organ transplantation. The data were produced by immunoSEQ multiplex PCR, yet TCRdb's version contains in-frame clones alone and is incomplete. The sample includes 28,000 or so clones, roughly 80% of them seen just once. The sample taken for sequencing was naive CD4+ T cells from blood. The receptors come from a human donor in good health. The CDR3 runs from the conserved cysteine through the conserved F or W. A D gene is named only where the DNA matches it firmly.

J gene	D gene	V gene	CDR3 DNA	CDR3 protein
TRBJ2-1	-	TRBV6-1	TGTGCCAGCAGTGAACCAGCGGCGACCTACAATGAGCAGTTCTTC	CASSEPAATYNEQFF
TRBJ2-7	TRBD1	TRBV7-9	TGTGCCAGCAGCTTTACAGGGGTGGGAGAGCAGTACTTC	CASSFTGVGEQYF
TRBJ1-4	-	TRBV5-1	TGCGCCAGCAGCTTTGCGGGAACTAATGAAAAACTGTTTTTT	CASSFAGTNEKLFF
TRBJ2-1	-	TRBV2	TGTGCCAGCAGTGAGGCCAGATCCTACAATGAGCAGTTCTTC	CASSEARSYNEQFF
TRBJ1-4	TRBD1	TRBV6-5	TGTGCCAGCAGTTCCCCGGGACAGGGCGATGAAAAACTGTTTTTT	CASSSPGQGDEKLFF
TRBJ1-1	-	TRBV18	TGTGCCAGTCTGAGTGGGCGGAACACTGAAGCTTTCTTT	CASLSGRNTEAFF
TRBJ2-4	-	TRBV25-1	TGTGCCAGCAGTATCACCACAGGGAATCTAAACATTCAGTACTTC	CASSITTGNLNIQYF
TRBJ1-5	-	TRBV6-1	TGTGCCAGCAGCCTCGGACAGAGCAATCAGCCCCAGCATTTT	CASSLGQSNQPQHF
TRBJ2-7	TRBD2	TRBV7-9	TGTGCCAGCAGCTCTCGGGGTAGCGGGGGCTACGAGCAGTACTTC	CASSSRGSGGYEQYF
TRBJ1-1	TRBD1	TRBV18	TGTGCCAGCTCACCCTGGACAGGGTCTGGGAACACTGAAGCTTTCTTT	CASSPWTGSGNTEAFF